Detailed here is one T cell receptor (beta chain). Its antigen is still unknown. Treatment reported: approximately 18 received Ad26.COV2.S at low or high dose, single or two shots; several received placebo; per-sample allocation not given. It was on day 63 after the first vaccine or placebo injection that samples were taken. Measured with immunoSEQ multiplex PCR; TCRdb has only the in-frame clones, and not every one. The profile shows hundreds of thousands of clones, roughly 87% of them singletons. With 4 bases clipped from V and 7 bases from J, the junction kept 6 bases outside the gene matches. CDR1 and CDR2 (germline): SQVTM, ANQGSEA. This CDR3 spans 13 amino acids. The data originate from a study of Ad26.COV2.S vaccination and SARS-CoV-2 variants. Regarding the study as a whole: There was a possibility that the TCR breadth and depth analyses underestimated total T cell responses.

This sequence originates from a person aged 18 to 65 who received the Ad26.COV2.S COVID-19 vaccine or a placebo. The sample in question was peripheral blood, obtained in a trial of Ad26.COV2.S vaccine versus placebo. The J gene is TRBJ2-2, the V gene TRBV29-1; TRBD1 aligns across 7 bases. DNA for the CDR3: TGCAGCGTTGGAAACAGGGGTCACGGGGAGCTGTTTTTT. This codes for CSVGNRGHGELFF.